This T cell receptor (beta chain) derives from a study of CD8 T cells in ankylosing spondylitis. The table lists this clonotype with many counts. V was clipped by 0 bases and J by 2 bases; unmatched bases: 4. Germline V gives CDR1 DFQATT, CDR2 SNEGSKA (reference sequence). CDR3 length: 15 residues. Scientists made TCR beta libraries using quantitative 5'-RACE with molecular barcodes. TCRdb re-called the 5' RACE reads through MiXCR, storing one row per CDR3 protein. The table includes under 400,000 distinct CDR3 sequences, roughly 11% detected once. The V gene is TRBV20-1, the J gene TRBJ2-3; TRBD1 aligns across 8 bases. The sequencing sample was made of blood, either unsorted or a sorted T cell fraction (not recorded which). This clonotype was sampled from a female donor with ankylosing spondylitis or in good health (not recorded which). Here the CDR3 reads CSARDGQGATDTQYF. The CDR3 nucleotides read TGCAGTGCTAGAGATGGGCAGGGGGCCACAGATACGCAGTATTTT.